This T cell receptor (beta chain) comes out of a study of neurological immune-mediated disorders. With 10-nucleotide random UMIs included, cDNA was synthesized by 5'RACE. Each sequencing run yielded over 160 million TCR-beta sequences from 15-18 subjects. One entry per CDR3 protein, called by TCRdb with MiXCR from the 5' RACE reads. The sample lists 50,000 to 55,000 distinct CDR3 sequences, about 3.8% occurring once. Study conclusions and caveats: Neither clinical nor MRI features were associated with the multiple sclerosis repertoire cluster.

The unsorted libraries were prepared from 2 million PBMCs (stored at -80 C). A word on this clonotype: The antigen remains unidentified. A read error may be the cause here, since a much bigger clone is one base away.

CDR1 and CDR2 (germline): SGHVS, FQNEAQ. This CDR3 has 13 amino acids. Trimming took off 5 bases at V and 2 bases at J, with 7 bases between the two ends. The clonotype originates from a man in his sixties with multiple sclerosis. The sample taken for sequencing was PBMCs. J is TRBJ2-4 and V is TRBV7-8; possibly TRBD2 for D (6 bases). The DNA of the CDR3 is TGTGCCAGCAGCGGGAGGACCAAAAACATTCAGTACTTC. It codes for CASSGRTKNIQYF.